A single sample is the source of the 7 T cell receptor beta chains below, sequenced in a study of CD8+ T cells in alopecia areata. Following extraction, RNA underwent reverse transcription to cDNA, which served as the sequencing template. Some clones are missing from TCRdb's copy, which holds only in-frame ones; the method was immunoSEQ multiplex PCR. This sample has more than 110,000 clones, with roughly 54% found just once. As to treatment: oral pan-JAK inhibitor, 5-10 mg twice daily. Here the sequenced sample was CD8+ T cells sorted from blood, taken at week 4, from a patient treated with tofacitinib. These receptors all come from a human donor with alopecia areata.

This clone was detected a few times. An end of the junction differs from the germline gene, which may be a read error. The CDR3 DNA sequence: TGTGCTAGCAGCTTAGGACAGGGGGTGAGAGAGACCCAGTACTTC. Translation gives CASSLGQGVRETQYF. The chain couples TRBV7-7 to TRBJ2-5, with 10 positions matching TRBD1. Per germline, CDR1 SSHAT and CDR2 FNYEAQ (reference sequence). The CDR3 is 15 amino acids.

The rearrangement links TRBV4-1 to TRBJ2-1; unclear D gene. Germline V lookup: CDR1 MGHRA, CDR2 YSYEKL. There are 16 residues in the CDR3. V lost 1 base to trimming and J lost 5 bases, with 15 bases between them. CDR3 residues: CASSQVVSATNNEQFF. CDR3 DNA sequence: TGCGCCAGCAGCCAAGTAGTGTCAGCCACGAACAATGAGCAGTTCTTC.

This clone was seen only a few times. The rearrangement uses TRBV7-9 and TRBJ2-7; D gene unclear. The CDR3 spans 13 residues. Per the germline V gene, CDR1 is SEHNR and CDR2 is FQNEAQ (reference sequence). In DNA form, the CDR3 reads TGTGCTGTCCCTCGTCCCTCCTACTACGAGCAGTACTTC. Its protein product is CAVPRPSYYEQYF.

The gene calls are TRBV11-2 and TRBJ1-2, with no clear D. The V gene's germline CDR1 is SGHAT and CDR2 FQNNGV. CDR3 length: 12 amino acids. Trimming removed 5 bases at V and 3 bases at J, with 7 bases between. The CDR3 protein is CASSGRDYGYTF. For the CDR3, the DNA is TGTGCCAGCAGCGGAAGGGACTATGGCTACACCTTC. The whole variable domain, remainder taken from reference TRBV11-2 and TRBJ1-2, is EAGVAQSPRYKIIEKRQSVAFWCNPISGHATLYWYQQILGQGPKLLIQFQNNGVVDDSQLPKDRFSAERLKGVDSTLKIQPAKLEDSAVYLCASSGRDYGYTFGSGTRLTVV.

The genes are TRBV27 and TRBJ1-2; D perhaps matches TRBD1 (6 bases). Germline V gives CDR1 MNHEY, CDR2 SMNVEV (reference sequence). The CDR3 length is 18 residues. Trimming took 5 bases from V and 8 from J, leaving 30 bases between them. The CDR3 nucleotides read TGTGCCAGCAGTGGACAGACAGGCGTTCCGCCCGGGATTCGAGGCTACACCTTC. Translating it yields CASSGQTGVPPGIRGYTF.

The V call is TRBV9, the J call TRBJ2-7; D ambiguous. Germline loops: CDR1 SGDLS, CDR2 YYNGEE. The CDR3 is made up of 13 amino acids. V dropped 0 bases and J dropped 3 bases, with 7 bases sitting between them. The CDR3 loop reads CASSVEDGYEQYF. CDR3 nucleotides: TGTGCCAGCAGCGTAGAGGACGGCTACGAGCAGTACTTC.

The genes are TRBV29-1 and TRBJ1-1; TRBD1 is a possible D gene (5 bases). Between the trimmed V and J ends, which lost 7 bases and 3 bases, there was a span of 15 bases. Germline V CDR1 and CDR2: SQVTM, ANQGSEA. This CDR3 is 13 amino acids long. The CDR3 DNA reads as TGCAGCGCTGAGGGGCAGCTTGACACTGAAGCTTTCTTT. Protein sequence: CSAEGQLDTEAFF.